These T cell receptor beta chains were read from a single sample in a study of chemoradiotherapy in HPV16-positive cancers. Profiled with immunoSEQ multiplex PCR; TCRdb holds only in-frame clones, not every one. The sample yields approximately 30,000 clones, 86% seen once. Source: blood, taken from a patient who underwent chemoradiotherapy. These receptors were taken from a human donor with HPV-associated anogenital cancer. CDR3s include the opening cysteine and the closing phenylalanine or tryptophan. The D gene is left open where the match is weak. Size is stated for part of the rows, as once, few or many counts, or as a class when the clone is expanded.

CDR3 DNA: TGTGCCAGCAGTCGCCGTGGCGGGGGCGATAGCTCCTACGAGCAGTACTTC
CDR3 protein: CASSRRGGGDSSYEQYF
clone size: NA
J gene: TRBJ2-7
V gene: TRBV27
D gene: NA

CDR3 DNA: TGTGCCAGCAGCTCCTTGGGGCGCGGCTACACCTTC
CDR3 protein: CASSSLGRGYTF
clone size: NA
J gene: TRBJ1-2
V gene: TRBV7-8
D gene: NA

CDR3 DNA: TGTGCCAGCAGGGGACAGCCATTGAACACTGAAGCTTTCTTT
CDR3 protein: CASRGQPLNTEAFF
clone size: few
J gene: TRBJ1-1
V gene: TRBV27
D gene: TRBD1

CDR3 DNA: TGTGCCAGCAGTTACTCCGGGGGCGTCCCCTACGAGCAGTACTTC
CDR3 protein: CASSYSGGVPYEQYF
clone size: NA
J gene: TRBJ2-7
V gene: TRBV6-5
D gene: NA

CDR3 DNA: TGTGCCAGCAGTGTACAGGGGAGGCTGAATTCACCCCTCCACTTT
CDR3 protein: CASSVQGRLNSPLHF
clone size: NA
J gene: TRBJ1-6
V gene: TRBV6-1
D gene: TRBD1

CDR3 DNA: TGTGCCAGCAGCCCACAGGTATCCTACGAGCAGTACTTC
CDR3 protein: CASSPQVSYEQYF
clone size: few
J gene: TRBJ2-7
V gene: TRBV11-2
D gene: NA

CDR3 DNA: TGTGCCAGCAGTTTATCTTTAGCAACTAATGAAAAACTGTTTTTT
CDR3 protein: CASSLSLATNEKLFF
clone size: NA
J gene: TRBJ1-4
V gene: TRBV27
D gene: NA

CDR3 DNA: TGCGCCAGCAGCTACTCAAGCGGGGGTCGCACAGATACGCAGTATTTT
CDR3 protein: CASSYSSGGRTDTQYF
clone size: NA
J gene: TRBJ2-3
V gene: TRBV5-1
D gene: TRBD2

CDR3 DNA: TGTGCCAGCAGCTCCCCCTACTATGGCTACACCTTC
CDR3 protein: CASSSPYYGYTF
clone size: NA
J gene: TRBJ1-2
V gene: TRBV7-2
D gene: NA

CDR3 DNA: TGTGCCAGCAGCTTTCCACAGGGCGTTGGAACTGAAGCTTTCTTT
CDR3 protein: CASSFPQGVGTEAFF
clone size: NA
J gene: TRBJ1-1
V gene: TRBV11-2
D gene: NA

CDR3 DNA: TGTGCCAGTCAGACAGGGATCAATGGCTACACCTTC
CDR3 protein: CASQTGINGYTF
clone size: NA
J gene: TRBJ1-2
V gene: TRBV11-2
D gene: TRBD1

CDR3 DNA: TGTGCCAGCTCACCATACAGGGAAAATTCACCCCTCCACTTT
CDR3 protein: CASSPYRENSPLHF
clone size: few
J gene: TRBJ1-6
V gene: TRBV18
D gene: NA

CDR3 DNA: TGTGCCAGTAGTGGACTAGGACAGACCCAAGAGACCCAGTACTTC
CDR3 protein: CASSGLGQTQETQYF
clone size: NA
J gene: TRBJ2-5
V gene: TRBV19
D gene: NA

CDR3 DNA: TGTGCCAGCAGGAGCGGGGGGCTAACCTACAATGAGCAGTTCTTC
CDR3 protein: CASRSGGLTYNEQFF
clone size: once
J gene: TRBJ2-1
V gene: TRBV2
D gene: TRBD2

CDR3 DNA: TGTGCCAGTACCGGGGGCCTCGAGCAGTACTTC
CDR3 protein: CASTGGLEQYF
clone size: NA
J gene: TRBJ2-7
V gene: TRBV19
D gene: NA

CDR3 DNA: TGTGCCAGCAGCTTAGACGGCCGGACGAATTCACCCCTCCACTTT
CDR3 protein: CASSLDGRTNSPLHF
clone size: NA
J gene: TRBJ1-6
V gene: TRBV7-2
D gene: NA

CDR3 DNA: TGTGCCACCACGGGACAGGGCGCCGAGCAGTACTTC
CDR3 protein: CATTGQGAEQYF
clone size: once
J gene: TRBJ2-7
V gene: TRBV28
D gene: TRBD1

CDR3 DNA: TGTGCCAGCAGCCCCCGTTGGGGTGGAAGCACAGATACGCAGTATTTT
CDR3 protein: CASSPRWGGSTDTQYF
clone size: NA
J gene: TRBJ2-3
V gene: TRBV7-2
D gene: NA

CDR3 DNA: TGCAGCGGCCAAGGGGGCGCGGGCACCGGGGAGCTGTTTTTT
CDR3 protein: CSGQGGAGTGELFF
clone size: NA
J gene: TRBJ2-2
V gene: TRBV29-1
D gene: TRBD1

CDR3 DNA: TGTGCCAGCAGCGTAGCGGGACAGGGGGGCGAGCAGTACTTC
CDR3 protein: CASSVAGQGGEQYF
clone size: NA
J gene: TRBJ2-7
V gene: TRBV9
D gene: TRBD1

CDR3 DNA: TGTGCCAGCAGCGTAGAAGTCTGGGGGCCACCTAATGAAAAACTGTTTTTT
CDR3 protein: CASSVEVWGPPNEKLFF
clone size: NA
J gene: TRBJ1-4
V gene: TRBV9
D gene: NA

CDR3 DNA: TGTGCCAGCAGTACGACAGGAGACTACGAGCAGTACTTC
CDR3 protein: CASSTTGDYEQYF
clone size: NA
J gene: TRBJ2-7
V gene: TRBV7-9
D gene: NA

CDR3 DNA: TGTGCCAGCAGGACAGGGGGAGAAAAACTGTTTTTT
CDR3 protein: CASRTGGEKLFF
clone size: NA
J gene: TRBJ1-4
V gene: TRBV28
D gene: TRBD1

CDR3 DNA: TGCGCCAGCAGCCCCGGGACAGGGGGCTACGAGCAGTACTTC
CDR3 protein: CASSPGTGGYEQYF
clone size: NA
J gene: TRBJ2-7
V gene: TRBV5-1
D gene: TRBD1

CDR3 DNA: TGTGCCAGCAGCTTACGCGGAGGACAGGGGGGCTCCTACGAGCAGTACTTC
CDR3 protein: CASSLRGGQGGSYEQYF
clone size: NA
J gene: TRBJ2-7
V gene: TRBV7-3
D gene: TRBD1

CDR3 DNA: TGTGCCAGCTCACCATGGGGAACAGATCACCCCCCCTTTTTT
CDR3 protein: CASSPWGTDHPPFF
clone size: NA
J gene: TRBJ2-3
V gene: TRBV18
D gene: NA

CDR3 DNA: TGTGCCAGCAGCTTGTGGTACTCTGGAAACACCATATATTTT
CDR3 protein: CASSLWYSGNTIYF
clone size: NA
J gene: TRBJ1-3
V gene: TRBV7-2
D gene: NA

CDR3 DNA: TGTGCCACCAGCAGAGATTCCGCGGGGGGGCTTTTGGAGCAGTACTTC
CDR3 protein: CATSRDSAGGLLEQYF
clone size: NA
J gene: TRBJ2-7
V gene: TRBV15
D gene: TRBD2

CDR3 DNA: TGCAGTGCTAGCCGTTATGAGCAGTTCTTC
CDR3 protein: CSASRYEQFF
clone size: once
J gene: TRBJ2-1
V gene: TRBV20-1
D gene: NA

CDR3 DNA: TGCGCCAGCAGCTTGGTGCAGGGTGATGAGCAGTTCTTC
CDR3 protein: CASSLVQGDEQFF
clone size: NA
J gene: TRBJ2-1
V gene: TRBV5-1
D gene: NA

CDR3 DNA: TGCGCCAGCAGCTTGGGAGGGATCTACGAGCAGTACTTC
CDR3 protein: CASSLGGIYEQYF
clone size: once
J gene: TRBJ2-7
V gene: TRBV5-1
D gene: NA

CDR3 DNA: TGTGCCAGCAGCTTCGAAGGCCAAGAAGCTTTCTTT
CDR3 protein: CASSFEGQEAFF
clone size: NA
J gene: TRBJ1-1
V gene: TRBV7-9
D gene: NA

CDR3 DNA: TGTGCCAGCAGCTTGGGTGCGGCTTATGGCTACACCTTC
CDR3 protein: CASSLGAAYGYTF
clone size: NA
J gene: TRBJ1-2
V gene: TRBV5-6
D gene: NA

CDR3 DNA: TGTGCCAGCAGCTTAGTACCCCACTCCGGTAACGGGGAGCTGTTTTTT
CDR3 protein: CASSLVPHSGNGELFF
clone size: NA
J gene: TRBJ2-2
V gene: TRBV7-9
D gene: NA

CDR3 DNA: TGTGCCAGCAGTTATAGACAGGCAATCAACTATGGCTACACCTTC
CDR3 protein: CASSYRQAINYGYTF
clone size: NA
J gene: TRBJ1-2
V gene: TRBV6-5
D gene: NA

CDR3 DNA: TGTGCCAGCAGCTTAGGCCTTCCCTGGGGGGATTCACCCCTCCACTTT
CDR3 protein: CASSLGLPWGDSPLHF
clone size: once
J gene: TRBJ1-6
V gene: TRBV4-2
D gene: NA

CDR3 DNA: TGTGCCAGCAGCGGCTACAACTACGAGCAGTACTTC
CDR3 protein: CASSGYNYEQYF
clone size: NA
J gene: TRBJ2-7
V gene: TRBV5-6
D gene: NA

CDR3 DNA: TGTGCCAGCAGTGAAGCGCAAAGCTATGGCTACACCTTC
CDR3 protein: CASSEAQSYGYTF
clone size: NA
J gene: TRBJ1-2
V gene: TRBV2
D gene: NA

CDR3 DNA: TGTGCCAGCAGCTCGCCCTGGGGGGCAAAATCTGGGGCCAACGTCCTGACTTTC
CDR3 protein: CASSSPWGAKSGANVLTF
clone size: NA
J gene: TRBJ2-6
V gene: TRBV7-3
D gene: NA

CDR3 DNA: TGTGCCAGCAGCCCCACACGGACAGGGTCTGGGGCCAACGTCCTGACTTTC
CDR3 protein: CASSPTRTGSGANVLTF
clone size: NA
J gene: TRBJ2-6
V gene: TRBV7-9
D gene: TRBD1

CDR3 DNA: TGTGCCAGCTCACTACGGACAGGGTTCACAGATACGCAGTATTTT
CDR3 protein: CASSLRTGFTDTQYF
clone size: NA
J gene: TRBJ2-3
V gene: TRBV18
D gene: TRBD1

CDR3 DNA: TGTGCCAGCAGCTTCCAACTCACTGGGGCTGACTATGGCTACACCTTC
CDR3 protein: CASSFQLTGADYGYTF
clone size: once
J gene: TRBJ1-2
V gene: TRBV14
D gene: NA

CDR3 DNA: TGTGCCAGCAGCTCGGGGCTAGGGGTACTGATCACTGAAGCTTTCTTT
CDR3 protein: CASSSGLGVLITEAFF
clone size: NA
J gene: TRBJ1-1
V gene: TRBV11-1
D gene: NA

CDR3 DNA: TGTGCCAGTAGTGCCACTAGCACAGATACGCAGTATTTT
CDR3 protein: CASSATSTDTQYF
clone size: NA
J gene: TRBJ2-3
V gene: TRBV19
D gene: NA

CDR3 DNA: TGTGCCAGCAGCTTCATTGGAGCCGAGCAGTACTTC
CDR3 protein: CASSFIGAEQYF
clone size: NA
J gene: TRBJ2-7
V gene: TRBV7-6
D gene: NA

CDR3 DNA: TGTGCCAGCAGTGCTTACGACTACGAGCAGTACTTC
CDR3 protein: CASSAYDYEQYF
clone size: NA
J gene: TRBJ2-7
V gene: TRBV2
D gene: NA

CDR3 DNA: TGCGCCAGCAGCCGAGGAGCAGATCTTACCGGGGAGCTGTTTTTT
CDR3 protein: CASSRGADLTGELFF
clone size: NA
J gene: TRBJ2-2
V gene: TRBV5-1
D gene: NA

CDR3 DNA: TGCGCCAGCAGCTTGGCAATAGGGGAGGGCAATGAGCAGTTCTTC
CDR3 protein: CASSLAIGEGNEQFF
clone size: NA
J gene: TRBJ2-1
V gene: TRBV5-1
D gene: TRBD2

CDR3 DNA: TGTGCCAGCAGGCTAGGAGATACGCAGTATTTT
CDR3 protein: CASRLGDTQYF
clone size: NA
J gene: TRBJ2-3
V gene: TRBV5-6
D gene: NA

CDR3 DNA: TGTGCCAGCAGCTTACCAGCAGGAGAGACCCAGTACTTC
CDR3 protein: CASSLPAGETQYF
clone size: NA
J gene: TRBJ2-5
V gene: TRBV7-9
D gene: NA

CDR3 DNA: TGTGCCAGCAGCTTAGGGGACTCTGGCTACACCTTC
CDR3 protein: CASSLGDSGYTF
clone size: NA
J gene: TRBJ1-2
V gene: TRBV13
D gene: NA

CDR3 DNA: TGTGCCAGCAGCTGGAGGGATTCCTATTCACCCCTCCACTTT
CDR3 protein: CASSWRDSYSPLHF
clone size: NA
J gene: TRBJ1-6
V gene: TRBV11-2
D gene: NA

CDR3 DNA: TGCGCCAGCAGCCCGGGACAGGCCAATGTGAACACTGAAGCTTTCTTT
CDR3 protein: CASSPGQANVNTEAFF
clone size: NA
J gene: TRBJ1-1
V gene: TRBV5-1
D gene: TRBD1

CDR3 DNA: TGTGCCAGCAGCTTGGCCGGGGGGGGCAAGACCCAGTACTTC
CDR3 protein: CASSLAGGGKTQYF
clone size: NA
J gene: TRBJ2-5
V gene: TRBV5-6
D gene: TRBD2